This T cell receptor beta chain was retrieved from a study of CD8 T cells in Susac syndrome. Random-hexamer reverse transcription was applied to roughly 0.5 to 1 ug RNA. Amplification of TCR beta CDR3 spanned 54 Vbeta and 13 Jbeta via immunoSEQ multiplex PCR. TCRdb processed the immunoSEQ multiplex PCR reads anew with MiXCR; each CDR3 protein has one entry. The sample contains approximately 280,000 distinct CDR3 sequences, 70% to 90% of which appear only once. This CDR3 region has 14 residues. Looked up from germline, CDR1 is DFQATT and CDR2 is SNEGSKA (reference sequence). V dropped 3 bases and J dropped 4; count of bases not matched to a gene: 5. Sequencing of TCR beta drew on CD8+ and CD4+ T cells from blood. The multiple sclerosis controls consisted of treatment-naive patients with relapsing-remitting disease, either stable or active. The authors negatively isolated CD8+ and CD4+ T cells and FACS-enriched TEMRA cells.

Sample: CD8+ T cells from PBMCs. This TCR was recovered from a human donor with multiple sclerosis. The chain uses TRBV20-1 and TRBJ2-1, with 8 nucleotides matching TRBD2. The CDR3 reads CSASPSGLYNEQFF. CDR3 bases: TGCAGTGCTAGCCCTAGCGGGCTTTACAATGAGCAGTTCTTC.